This T cell receptor (beta chain) was identified in a study of cytomegalovirus exposure and HLA in healthy donors. Whole-study context: Samples from HLA-typed donors yielded 85 million to 95 million unique TCRs in an early data release. Whole-study findings and limits: In a later analysis, compared with equally common non-associated chains, HLA-associated beta chains were more expanded. Some TCR beta chains (around 160 of them) were listed as cytomegalovirus-associated.

Vbeta (60) and Jbeta (13) primers were used in the PCR. The protocol was immunoSEQ multiplex PCR, while the TCRdb copy is restricted to in-frame clones and leaves out a portion. The sample has 150,000 to 200,000 clones, roughly 85% seen once. V shed 5 bases and J 6 bases; nucleotides not matched to a gene: 7. From germline, CDR1 is MNHEY and CDR2 SVGAGI. There are 14 residues in the CDR3. Donors in the study were healthy people who gave bone marrow. This clone showed up just once. Its antigen is still unknown. The sequence came from a man between 18 and 35 years old in good health and CMV-seropositive. The chain joins TRBV6-5 to TRBJ2-5; 9 nucleotides line up with TRBD1. Sequenced: PBMCs. The CDR3 nucleotides read TGTGCCAGCAGTCGGACAGGGGACGAAAAGACCCAGTACTTC. Its translation: CASSRTGDEKTQYF.